These 24 T cell receptor beta chains were all obtained from the same sample, sequenced in a study of identical twins. TCRdb redid the calling of the 5' RACE reads with MiXCR, one entry per CDR3 protein. The table has fewer than 450,000 distinct CDR3 sequences, about 10% seen once. Material: naive T cells sorted from blood. The source of these receptors is a woman between 45 and 60 years old in good health.

This clonotype was picked up a small number of times. V usage is TRBV9 and J usage is TRBJ2-1, with 8 bases identical to TRBD2. Germline values: CDR1 SGDLS, CDR2 YYNGEE. Unmatched junction bases numbered 11, after V lost 4 bases and J lost 2 bases. CDR3 length equals 17 residues. Written as DNA, the CDR3 is TGTGCCAGCAGCATAGCGAAAGCGGGAGCCGCCTACAATGAGCAGTTCTTC. Protein sequence: CASSIAKAGAAYNEQFF.

V and J are TRBV18 and TRBJ2-5, with D perhaps TRBD2 (6 bases). Germline V gene sequence: CDR1 KGHSH, CDR2 LQKENI. Trimming removed 6 bases from V and 5 bases from J, with 13 bases in between. The CDR3 sequence is 13 residues long. CDR3 coding DNA: TGTGCCAGCTCTCCTAGCGTGACGGAGACCCAGTACTTC. Translation: CASSPSVTETQYF.

A few counts support this clonotype. The chain links TRBV29-1 to TRBJ2-5; 8 bases are shared with TRBD2. The length of the CDR3 is 12 residues. Germline V lookup: CDR1 SQVTM, CDR2 ANQGSEA. Losses at the gene ends were 8 bases for V and 4 bases for J; bases not matched to a gene: 6. The CDR3 DNA reads TGCAGCCTCGGGGGGGCCGGAGAGACCCAGTACTTC. As protein: CSLGGAGETQYF.

This clonotype has more than one count but fewer than ten. The V gene is TRBV9, the J gene TRBJ2-1, with no clear D. CDR1 SGDLS and CDR2 YYNGEE come from the germline V gene. The CDR3 length is 13 residues. V lost 0 bases to trimming and J lost 5 bases, with 6 bases between them. The CDR3 is CASSVVPNNEQFF. The CDR3 nucleotides are TGTGCCAGCAGCGTAGTCCCAAACAATGAGCAGTTCTTC.

The V gene is TRBV12-3 or TRBV12-4, the J gene TRBJ2-1; TRBD2 aligns across 9 bases. J lost 3 bases, V lost 6 bases, and 6 bases had no gene match. CDR3 length: 15 residues. CDR3 residues: CASSSQREDYNEQFF. The CDR3, as DNA: TGTGCCAGCAGCTCCCAGCGGGAGGACTACAATGAGCAGTTCTTC.

The genes are TRBV5-1 and TRBJ1-2; perhaps TRBD1 as D (5 bases). Germline V lookup: CDR1 SGHRS, CDR2 YFSETQ. The CDR3 length is 15 residues. Trimming took off 5 bases at V and 6 bases at J, with 20 bases between the two ends. The CDR3 region is CASSWSPGEGHGYTF. The CDR3, as DNA: TGCGCCAGCAGTTGGAGCCCGGGGGAGGGGCATGGCTACACCTTC.

At least ten counts were recorded for this clonotype. The gene calls are TRBV24-1 and TRBJ2-1, with TRBD2 identical over 10 bases. The CDR3 sequence is 16 residues long. After removal of 7 bases from V and 4 bases from J, the junction contained 9 bases not matched to a gene. Looked up from germline, CDR1 is KGHDR and CDR2 is SFDVKD. CDR3 DNA: TGTGCCACCAGCGCCCCTAGCGGGAGCAGGTACAATGAGCAGTTCTTC. Translation: CATSAPSGSRYNEQFF.

This clonotype was counted between two and nine times. The chain is built from TRBV6-6 and TRBJ2-7; 8 bases line up with TRBD1. CDR1 is MNHNY and CDR2 is SVGAGI in the germline V gene (reference sequence). With V trimmed by 5 bases and J by 3 bases, 3 bases remained unmatched. This CDR3 is built from 13 residues. The CDR3 region is CASSRGQDYEQYV. CDR3 nucleotides: TGTGCCAGCAGTAGGGGACAGGACTACGAGCAGTACGTC.

This chain joins TRBV5-5 and TRBJ2-7; D uncertain. Germline V gives CDR1 SGHKS, CDR2 YYEKEE (reference sequence). V was cut by 4 bases and J by 0 bases, with 8 bases left in between. The CDR3 totals 13 residues. The CDR3 DNA sequence: TGTGCCAGCAGCCTTAGACCCTCCTACGAGCAGTACGTC. This gives the protein CASSLRPSYEQYV.

This clonotype was recorded at least ten times. V is TRBV7-3 and J is TRBJ2-7; D is possibly TRBD1 (6 bases). The CDR3 contains 12 residues. Germline CDR1 and CDR2: SGHTA and FQGTGA. Trimming removed 6 bases from V and 3 bases from J, with 9 bases in between. The CDR3 DNA follows: TGTGCCAGCAGAGGCAGGGGCTACGAGCAGTACTTC. Amino acids: CASRGRGYEQYF.

This clonotype was observed at least ten times. This chain uses TRBV27 with TRBJ1-2; 10 nucleotides agree with TRBD1. Germline assignment: CDR1 MNHEY and CDR2 SMNVEV (reference sequence). The CDR3 sequence is 13 residues long. V was clipped by 6 bases and J by 4 bases; unmatched bases: 2. CDR3 loop: CASSRDRGYGYTF. The CDR3 DNA follows: TGTGCCAGCAGCAGGGACAGGGGCTATGGCTACACCTTC.

The V call is TRBV5-4, the J call TRBJ2-2; D not resolved. The CDR3 is 13 residues long. Trimming pared 6 bases from V and 6 bases from J, leaving 12 bases between. The germline CDR1 and CDR2 sequences are SGHNT and YYREEE (reference sequence). CDR3 in amino acids: CASTTLGSGELFF. CDR3 DNA: TGTGCCAGCACCACCCTGGGATCCGGGGAGCTGTTTTTT.

This clonotype was detected only a few times. Here the CDR3 reads CASSPRGASSYEQYV. The CDR3 DNA is TGCGCCAGCAGCCCTCGGGGGGCGAGCTCCTACGAGCAGTACGTC. This chain uses TRBV5-1 with TRBJ2-7, with D possibly TRBD2 on 7 matching bases. CDR1 and CDR2 (germline): SGHRS, YFSETQ. Trimming shortened V by 4 bases and J by 0 bases, and 14 bases separated the two germline ends. The CDR3 spans 15 residues.

The rearrangement joins TRBV27 to TRBJ1-4; D not certain. This CDR3 region has 15 residues. Trimming took off 2 bases at V and 2 bases at J, with 9 bases between the two ends. The germline V gene has CDR1 MNHEY and CDR2 SMNVEV (reference sequence). Here the CDR3 reads CASSLRRATNEKLFF. The CDR3 nucleotides are TGTGCCAGCAGTTTACGGCGAGCTACTAATGAAAAACTGTTTTTT.

This clonotype was counted between two and nine times. The chain combines TRBV5-1 with TRBJ2-5; 10 nucleotides line up with TRBD2. J was trimmed by 5 bases and V by 4 bases; bases with no gene match: 8. Germline CDR1 reads SGHRS; CDR2 reads YFSETQ. The CDR3 is made up of 15 amino acids. The CDR3: CASSTSSGSGETQYF. The CDR3 DNA sequence: TGCGCCAGCAGCACCTCTAGCGGGAGCGGGGAGACCCAGTACTTC.

This clonotype has at least ten counts. The V and J genes are TRBV12-3 or TRBV12-4 and TRBJ2-1; D possibly corresponds to TRBD1 (8 bases). The germline V and J ends were trimmed by 6 bases and 15 bases, with 21 bases remaining between them. The CDR3 is made up of 13 amino acids. CDR3 nucleotides: TGTGCCAGCAGCCGGACAGGGAGGGTTTCGGGGTTCTTC. Translated: CASSRTGRVSGFF.

The genes are TRBV24-1 and TRBJ1-5; perhaps TRBD1 as D (6 bases). The CDR3 has 15 residues. V dropped 10 bases and J dropped 6 bases, with 21 bases sitting between them. Germline CDR1 and CDR2: KGHDR and SFDVKD. The CDR3 bases are TGTGCCACTTCTACAGGGAAGGGCCCAGGTCAGCCCCAGCATTTT. Translating gives CATSTGKGPGQPQHF.

V usage is TRBV3-1 and J usage is TRBJ2-1; 11 bases agree with TRBD2. J lost 3 bases, V lost 6 bases, and 7 bases had no gene match. The length of the CDR3 is 16 residues. The germline V gene encodes CDR1 LGHDT and CDR2 YNNKEL (reference sequence). The CDR3 DNA is TGTGCCAGCAGATCTACTACTAGCGGGAGCTACAATGAGCAGTTCTTC. The encoded protein is CASRSTTSGSYNEQFF.

This clonotype was counted ten times or more. The chain joins TRBV20-1 to TRBJ1-2, with 8 nucleotides matching TRBD1. The germline CDR1 and CDR2 sequences are DFQATT and SNEGSKA (reference sequence). The CDR3 contains 13 residues. J gave up 6 bases and V 2 bases, and 5 bases lay outside the gene matches. This CDR3 reads CSARFRGHHGYTF. The CDR3 region has the DNA TGCAGTGCTAGATTCAGGGGGCATCATGGCTACACCTTC.

To note about this clonotype: The junction and the germline gene differ at one end; a read error may be behind it. V is TRBV11-3 and J is TRBJ2-1; maybe TRBD2 (6 bases). CDR1 and CDR2 from the germline V gene are SGHNT and YENEEA. This CDR3 has 12 residues. CDR3 residues: CASSSPSGSTVF. The CDR3 nucleotides read TGTGCCAGCAGCTCCCCCTCCGGGAGTACAGTCTTC.

A remark on this clonotype: The junction shows a germline mismatch at one end, possibly a read error. The rearrangement joins TRBV11-2 to TRBJ2-1, with 8 bases identical to TRBD2. Germline V gene sequence: CDR1 SGHAT, CDR2 FQNNGV. CDR3 length: 11 residues. In DNA, the CDR3 is TGTGCCAGCAGCCCCGGGACTAGTATTTACTTC. Amino acids: CASSPGTSIYF.

This chain uses TRBV3-1 with TRBJ2-5; 14 nucleotides agree with TRBD2. Germline values: CDR1 LGHDT, CDR2 YNNKEL (reference sequence). J gave up 2 bases and V 4 bases, and 3 bases lay outside the gene matches. This CDR3 contains 16 residues. CDR3 in DNA: TGTGCCAGCAGCCCGGGACTAGCGGGAGTACAAGAGACCCAGTACTTC. Protein sequence: CASSPGLAGVQETQYF.

This clonotype appeared a single time. The chain is built from TRBV15 and TRBJ1-1, with 9 bases identical to TRBD1. The CDR3 sequence is 16 residues long. J lost 8 bases, V lost 1 base, and 11 bases had no gene match. Per the germline V gene, CDR1 is LNHNV and CDR2 is YYDKDF (reference sequence). For the CDR3, the DNA is TGTGCCACCAGCAGAGGGGACAGGGACGACTCGACGGAAGCTTTCTTT. Its translation is CATSRGDRDDSTEAFF.

V is TRBV3-1 and J is TRBJ2-1; D perhaps matches TRBD2 (5 bases). This CDR3 has 13 residues. The V gene lost 4 bases and the J gene lost 12 bases, with 16 bases spanning the gap. Germline CDR1 reads LGHDT; CDR2 reads YNNKEL (reference sequence). CDR3: CASSPFERTGQFF. Written as DNA, the CDR3 is TGTGCCAGCAGCCCTTTTGAGCGGACTGGGCAGTTCTTC.